These T cell receptor beta chains were read from a single sample in a study of blood T cell repertoires in COVID-19. Assay: immunoSEQ multiplex PCR; the TCRdb copy retains only in-frame clones and omits some. The profile shows about 180,000 clones, roughly 87% of them singletons. Sequencing was carried out using PBMCs or T cells enriched from blood (not recorded which). These receptors came from a human donor with acute COVID-19. The donor label of this sample is uncertain. Each CDR3 is given with its conserved first and last residue. The D gene is left open where the match is weak. Expanded clones get a size class; other rows say once, few or many, or leave the size out.

>NA|TRBV20-1|NA|11|TRBJ2-7
TGCAGTGCTAGCCCCTTATACGAGCAGTACTTC
CSASPLYEQYF
>NA|TRBV2|NA|12|TRBJ1-2
TGTGCCAGCAGTGAACAGGGCTATGGCTACACCTTC
CASSEQGYGYTF
>NA|TRBV19|NA|14|TRBJ1-4
TGTGCCAGTAAAGGACAGTCAACTAATGAAAAACTGTTTTTT
CASKGQSTNEKLFF
>NA|TRBV9|TRBD1|15|TRBJ2-7
TGTGCCAGCAGCGTAGGGCAGGGGGCGTCCTACGAGCAGTACTTC
CASSVGQGASYEQYF
>NA|TRBV18|NA|15|TRBJ1-2
TGTGCCAGCTCACCAGACAGTTTAAACCCCTATGGCTACACCTTC
CASSPDSLNPYGYTF
>NA|TRBV2|TRBD1|12|TRBJ1-1
TGTGCCAGCGGACAGGAACGAACTGAAGCTTTCTTT
CASGQERTEAFF
>NA|TRBV10-3|TRBD1|15|TRBJ1-2
TGTGCCATCAGTGAGTCCGGACAGGGGAACTATGGCTACACCTTC
CAISESGQGNYGYTF
>NA|TRBV7-2|TRBD2|15|TRBJ2-5
TGTGCCAGCAGCCGGACTAGCGGTATACAAGAGACCCAGTACTTC
CASSRTSGIQETQYF
>NA|TRBV4-3|TRBD2|15|TRBJ2-2
TGCGCCAGCAGCCGAGCGGGGTCGAACACCGGGGAGCTGTTTTTT
CASSRAGSNTGELFF
>NA|TRBV29-1|NA|15|TRBJ1-2
TGCAGCGTTCCCTCTCACAGGATAGCTAACTATGGCTACACCTTC
CSVPSHRIANYGYTF
>NA|TRBV2|NA|14|TRBJ1-3
TGTGCCAGCAGTGAGGGGAGGACAGGAAACACCATATATTTT
CASSEGRTGNTIYF
>NA|TRBV9|NA|12|TRBJ2-3
TGTGCCAGCAGGGGCGACACAGATACGCAGTATTTT
CASRGDTDTQYF
>NA|TRBV30|NA|13|TRBJ2-1
TGTGCCTGGAGTGTTGGACTGGACAATGAGCAGTTCTTC
CAWSVGLDNEQFF
>few|TRBV2|NA|10|TRBJ2-3
TGTGCCAGTGCGCCGGATACGCAGTATTTT
CASAPDTQYF
>once|TRBV28|TRBD2|16|TRBJ2-3
TGTGCCAGCAGTTCCGCGGGGGGGCCCGGCACAGATACGCAGTATTTT
CASSSAGGPGTDTQYF
>NA|TRBV24-1|TRBD1|16|TRBJ1-6
TGTGCCACCAGTGACCCTCGACAGGGGAGTAATTCACCCCTCCACTTT
CATSDPRQGSNSPLHF
>NA|TRBV29-1|TRBD1|15|TRBJ1-3
TGCAGCGCGCGGACAGGGGCCCACTCTGGAAACACCATATATTTT
CSARTGAHSGNTIYF
>NA|TRBV30|NA|15|TRBJ2-7
TGTGCCTGGAGTCAAGGGCACCCGGGGGACTACGAGCAGTACTTC
CAWSQGHPGDYEQYF
>NA|TRBV5-1|NA|12|TRBJ1-2
TGCGCCAGCAGCCAGAGCGGAGCCGGCTACACCTTC
CASSQSGAGYTF
>NA|TRBV5-1|NA|15|TRBJ2-3
TGCGCCAGCAGCCTATTAGCGTCTAGCACAGATACGCAGTATTTT
CASSLLASSTDTQYF
>NA|TRBV3-1/TRBV3-2|NA|16|TRBJ2-3
TGTGCCAGCAGCCCCCGGACGGGAAGAACGTCAGATACGCAGTATTTT
CASSPRTGRTSDTQYF
>NA|TRBV3-1/TRBV3-2|TRBD1|17|TRBJ1-4
TGTGCCAGCAGCCAAGCAGGGGCCGGACAGGGAAATGAAAAACTGTTTTTT
CASSQAGAGQGNEKLFF
>NA|TRBV6-4|NA|17|TRBJ2-2
TGTGCCAGCAGTCCCTGGGGGACTTTTACGAACACCGGGGAGCTGTTTTTT
CASSPWGTFTNTGELFF
>once|TRBV19|TRBD1|13|TRBJ1-2
TGTGCCAGTAGTACGACAGGGGGCACTGGCTACACCTTC
CASSTTGGTGYTF
>NA|TRBV25-1|NA|18|TRBJ1-2
TGTGCCAGCAGTGAAGGGGGATGGGAGGGGCAACTTCAATCTGGCTACACCTTC
CASSEGGWEGQLQSGYTF
>NA|TRBV7-2|NA|14|TRBJ1-2
TGTGCCAGCAGCCCACAGACAGGCAGCTATGGCTACACCTTC
CASSPQTGSYGYTF
>NA|TRBV7-2|TRBD1|14|TRBJ1-3
TGTGCCAGCAGCTTGACAGGGGGCAGGGACACCATATATTTT
CASSLTGGRDTIYF
>NA|TRBV27|NA|14|TRBJ1-5
TGTGCCAGCAGTTTATCGGGAGGAAATCAGCCCCAGCATTTT
CASSLSGGNQPQHF
>once|TRBV11-1|TRBD1|15|TRBJ2-3
TGTGCCAGCAGCTCGACAGGGGGATCCACAGATACGCAGTATTTT
CASSSTGGSTDTQYF
>NA|TRBV6-6|NA|13|TRBJ2-5
TGTGCCAGCAGTACAGGGTTTTGGGAGACCCAGTACTTC
CASSTGFWETQYF
>NA|TRBV5-4|NA|17|TRBJ1-2
TGTGCCAGCAGCTTGGAAATAGGGCAGGGTGGAAACTATGGCTACACCTTC
CASSLEIGQGGNYGYTF
>NA|TRBV3-1/TRBV3-2|NA|14|TRBJ2-1
TGTGCCAGCAGCCTCCGGACAGGGAGGGAGGAGCAGTTCTTC
CASSLRTGREEQFF
>NA|TRBV11-3|NA|14|TRBJ1-1
TGTGCCAGCAGCTCCGATGGGAGGGAGGGGGAAGCTTTCTTT
CASSSDGREGEAFF
>few|TRBV14|NA|12|TRBJ2-7
TGTGCCAGCAGCTTAAACAGGGTGGAGCAGTACTTC
CASSLNRVEQYF
>NA|TRBV6-1|TRBD1|14|TRBJ1-2
TGTGCCAGCAGTGAAGGACAGGGGTTTTATGGCTACACCTTC
CASSEGQGFYGYTF
>NA|TRBV10-3|NA|15|TRBJ1-4
TGTGCCATCAGTGAGTCGGGTGCGGGTAATGAAAAACTGTTTTTT
CAISESGAGNEKLFF
>NA|TRBV5-1|NA|13|TRBJ1-6
TGCGCCAGCAGCTCCGGGACTGATTCACCCCTCCACTTT
CASSSGTDSPLHF
>NA|TRBV9|NA|15|TRBJ1-6
TGTGCCAGCAGCTCCCCCCCTGGACAGAATTCACCCCTCCACTTT
CASSSPPGQNSPLHF
>NA|TRBV21-1|NA|17|TRBJ2-1
TGTGCCAGCAGCGCTCCTCCCGGGACAGAATTTAACAATGAGCAGTTCTTC
CASSAPPGTEFNNEQFF